This TCR beta chain was identified during a study of shared clonotypes between healthy human individuals. The overall study: Used for every donor were three CD4 naive, three CD4 memory, two CD8 naive and one CD8 memory plate. Study-wide findings and caveats: Shared clonotypes across all four donors exceeded non-shared ones in generation probability.

Regarding this clone: Its antigen is unknown.

Libraries were prepared by immunoSEQ multiplex PCR; TCRdb keeps only in-frame clonotypes and omits some of them. This table has about 1.1 million clones, roughly 77% appearing once. The sample comprised memory CD4+ T cells from PBMCs. Subset indicated: CD45RA-negative fraction. This receptor was taken from a man younger than 35 in good health. Some clones in this sample may be carry-over from other donors' samples.

CDR3 region: CASSEATSTKGGYF. As DNA, the CDR3 is TGTGCCAGCAGTGAAGCCACCAGTACTAAAGGTGGGTATTTT. The chain employs TRBV6-1 and TRBJ2-3, with D uncertain. Per germline, CDR1 MNHNS and CDR2 SASEGT. The CDR3 totals 14 residues. V was shortened by 0 bases and J by 14 bases, with 18 bases between the two germline ends.